Here is one TCR beta chain with its context. Antigen unknown. This sample is part of a study of T cell responses to AZD1222 COVID-19 vaccine. Trimming stripped 2 bases from V and 2 bases from J, with 8 bases between. CDR3 size: 13 residues. In germline, CDR1 is SGHKS, CDR2 YYEKEE (reference sequence). General observations from the study: There were mostly white British donors and more females than males, and clonal diversity was possibly underestimated. Two AZD1222 doses significantly raised spike-specific TCR breadth and depth over controls. Only a handful of AZD1222 recipients tested seropositive at baseline.

Data came from immunoSEQ multiplex PCR; TCRdb stores just in-frame clones and leaves some out. The sample shows over 85,000 clones, 85% to 95% of them seen only once. The starting material was peripheral blood, obtained on day 0 of AZD1222 vaccination. The chain employs TRBV5-5 and TRBJ2-7; D is undetermined. This receptor was taken from an adult in good health. DNA for the CDR3: TGTGCCAGCAGCTTCGGACGGACCTACGAGCAGTACTTC. It translates to CASSFGRTYEQYF.